This TCR beta chain was captured in a study of T cells after yellow fever vaccination. V was pared by 8 bases and J by 2 bases, with 10 bases between. The germline CDR1 and CDR2 sequences are MDHEN and SYDVKM. The CDR3 extends over 12 amino acids. MiXCR, run by TCRdb on the 5' RACE reads, gives a single entry per CDR3 protein. Counted here are about 300,000 distinct CDR3 sequences, about 6.9% occurring once; the ten biggest clones make up 18%. This chain links TRBV28 with TRBJ2-7; D uncertain. Sequenced here: PBMCs, sampled about 41 days after the first yellow fever vaccination. The source of this sequence is a man younger than 30 who received the YFV17D yellow fever vaccine. CDR3 DNA: TGTGCCAGCTCCAAGGGTACCTACGAGCAGTACGTC. Its protein product is CASSKGTYEQYV.